Each of the 3 T cell receptor beta chains below was sequenced from the same sample in a study of T cells in Graves' hyperthyroidism and ophthalmopathy. The source material, RNA transcripts, was used to amplify TCR beta CDR3 regions. TCR CDR3 regions were first amplified by RT-PCR with HTBI primers. One entry per CDR3 protein, called by TCRdb with MiXCR from the multiplex PCR reads. Here the sample spans about 840,000 distinct CDR3 sequences, 38% being singletons. Sequencing was carried out using blood. The receptor source for this set is a man younger than 35 with Graves' hyperthyroidism.

This clonotype was observed a handful of times. The genes are TRBV12-3 or TRBV12-4 and TRBJ1-1; no firm D call. V shed 8 bases and J shed 4 bases, with 14 bases lying between them. The CDR3 totals 13 residues. This CDR3 reads CASHHQVGTEAFF. As DNA, the CDR3 is TGTGCCAGCCACCATCAGGTGGGCACTGAAGCTTTCTTT.

The chain joins TRBV12-5 to TRBJ1-5; TRBD1 is a possible D gene (5 bases). Trimming pared 6 bases from V and 4 bases from J, leaving 16 bases between. Looked up from germline, CDR1 is LGHNT and CDR2 is FRNRAP. The CDR3 consists of 15 residues. This chain's CDR3 is CASGAPGPRNQPQHF. CDR3 bases: TGTGCTAGTGGCGCCCCGGGACCGAGGAATCAGCCCCAGCATTTT.

This clonotype was detected many times. The CDR3 is CAISETGVTSGANVLTF. CDR3 sequence (DNA): TGTGCCATCAGTGAGACAGGGGTGACCTCTGGGGCCAACGTCCTGACTTTC. This chain joins TRBV10-3 and TRBJ2-6; 7 bases are a match to TRBD1. The germline V gene encodes CDR1 ENHRY and CDR2 SYGVKD. This CDR3 is 17 amino acids long. The trim removed 2 bases at V and 0 bases at J, leaving 4 bases unmatched.